Below are 25 T cell receptor beta chains sequenced from a single sample in a study of control samples from healthy donors and cancer patients. The table came from immunoSEQ multiplex PCR; TCRdb's copy has only in-frame clones and leaves some out. This sample has more than 50,000 clones, with 95% to 97% found just once. Sequenced input: blood. These receptors were collected from a woman aged 18-29 years in good health.

Points on this clone: A junction boundary mismatches the germline segment, possibly from a read error. The rearrangement joins TRBV7-8 to TRBJ2-4; D is perhaps TRBD2 (5 bases). Germline V gives CDR1 SGHVS, CDR2 FQNEAQ. The CDR3 is made up of 19 amino acids. In nucleotides, the CDR3 is TGCCCCACCAGCCGACCTGGGGAGAGGGAGTTTCTAGCCAAAAACATTCAGTACTTC. Amino acid sequence: CPTSRPGEREFLAKNIQYF.

The genes are TRBV28 and TRBJ2-3; 7 bases line up with TRBD2. V shed 5 bases and J 2 bases; nucleotides not matched to a gene: 7. CDR1 MDHEN and CDR2 SYDVKM come from the germline V gene. The CDR3 sequence is 15 residues long. In DNA, the CDR3 is TGTGCCAGCAGTCCCCTCAGCGGGATCACAGATACGCAGTATTTT. Residues: CASSPLSGITDTQYF.

The chain has TRBV5-7 and TRBJ1-3; a weak D match, TRBD1 (6 bases). TRBV5-7 is reported as an ORF; its role is uncertain. The ends were cut back, 4 bases at V and 5 bases at J, with 16 bases in the middle. There are 15 residues in the CDR3. The CDR3 spells CASSLQGSRRNTIYF. The CDR3 DNA reads TGTGCCAGCAGCCTACAGGGATCTAGGAGAAACACCATATATTTT.

The chain is built from TRBV28 and TRBJ1-1; D call uncertain. Germline assignment: CDR1 MDHEN and CDR2 SYDVKM. Trimming left V 6 bases short and J 4 bases short, with 9 bases between. There are 12 residues in the CDR3. The chain's CDR3 is CASSRTPTEAFF. CDR3 in DNA: TGTGCCAGCAGCCGGACTCCCACTGAAGCTTTCTTT.

The chain uses TRBV27 and TRBJ2-7; D is perhaps TRBD1 (6 bases). From germline, CDR1 is MNHEY and CDR2 SMNVEV (reference sequence). V lost 0 bases and J lost 2, with 11 bases in between. This CDR3 region has 15 residues. The CDR3 region is CASSLSRQGTYEQYF. CDR3 coding DNA: TGTGCCAGCAGTTTATCACGGCAGGGGACCTACGAGCAGTACTTC.

This chain connects TRBV5-1 to TRBJ1-2; TRBD1 matches at 9 bases. Germline values: CDR1 SGHRS, CDR2 YFSETQ. The CDR3 runs 14 residues. J was trimmed by 3 bases and V by 6 bases; bases with no gene match: 6. The CDR3 region has the DNA TGCGCCAGCATGGGGACAGGGAAAGACTATGGCTACACCTTC. Residues: CASMGTGKDYGYTF. The whole variable domain, filled in from reference TRBV5-1 and TRBJ1-2, reads KAGVTQTPRYLIKTRGQQVTLSCSPISGHRSVSWYQQTPGQGLQFLFEYFSETQRNKGNFPGRFSGRQFSNSRSEMNVSTLELGDSALYLCASMGTGKDYGYTFGSGTRLTVV.

The chain carries TRBV19 and TRBJ1-1; D is uncertain. V was clipped by 5 bases and J by 4 bases, with 11 bases between them. The germline gives CDR1 LNHDA, CDR2 SQIVND (reference sequence). This CDR3 is 13 amino acids long. CDR3 residues: CASSPQSPTEAFF. The CDR3 nucleotides read TGTGCCAGTAGTCCCCAGAGCCCCACTGAAGCTTTCTTT. The complete variable domain, with remaining parts taken from reference TRBV19 and TRBJ1-1, reads DGGITQSPKYLFRKEGQNVTLSCEQNLNHDAMYWYRQDPGQGLRLIYYSQIVNDFQKGDIAEGYSVSREKKESFPLTVTSAQKNPTAFYLCASSPQSPTEAFFGQGTRLTVV.

The chain carries TRBV30 and TRBJ1-2, with 7 bases fitting TRBD1. The CDR3 has 14 residues. J gave up 6 bases and V 2 bases, and 9 bases lay outside the gene matches. Looked up from germline, CDR1 is GTSNPN and CDR2 is SVGIG (reference sequence). The DNA of the CDR3 is TGTGCCTGGAGTCAAATGGACAGGCTCGATGGCTACACCTTC. Translated, it gives CAWSQMDRLDGYTF.

V and J are TRBV5-6 and TRBJ2-5; 10 bases are shared with TRBD2. Germline CDR1 and CDR2: SGHDT and YYEEEE. CDR3 size: 15 residues. J lost 6 bases, V lost 2 bases, and 7 bases had no gene match. The CDR3 is CASSFGSGGRKTQYF. CDR3 nucleotides: TGTGCCAGCAGCTTCGGTAGCGGGGGGAGAAAGACCCAGTACTTC.

The CDR3 DNA is TGTGCCAGCAGCCAAGAATGGGGGGCCAAAAACATTCAGTACTTC. As protein: CASSQEWGAKNIQYF. The chain links TRBV4-2 to TRBJ2-4; possibly TRBD1 or TRBD2 for D (5 bases each). The CDR3 spans 15 residues. Trimming shortened V by 0 bases and J by 1 base, and 7 bases separated the two germline ends. Germline-derived CDR1 and CDR2 are LGHNA and YNFKEQ.

This clone is a singleton in its sample. The chain is built from TRBV11-3 and TRBJ2-3; D gene uncertain. V was trimmed by 0 bases and J by 3 bases, leaving 7 bases between them. The CDR3 is made up of 14 amino acids. From germline, CDR1 is SGHNT and CDR2 YENEEA. CDR3 sequence (DNA): TGTGCCAGCAGCTTAGATCCCCGGACAGATACGCAGTATTTT. Protein: CASSLDPRTDTQYF.

This clone was observed once. Other DNA sequences within the sample encode an identical CDR3. The CDR3 DNA follows: TGTGCCAGCAGCTTAAACACTGAAGCTTTCTTT. It yields the protein CASSLNTEAFF. The rearrangement uses TRBV5-4 and TRBJ1-1, with D hard to call. CDR1 and CDR2 (germline): SGHNT, YYREEE (reference sequence). V was cut by 2 bases and J by 2 bases, with 1 base left in between. The length of the CDR3 is 11 residues.

Here the CDR3 reads CASSFFYEQYF. As DNA, the CDR3 is TGTGCCAGCAGCTTTTTCTACGAGCAGTACTTC. The chain joins TRBV7-2 to TRBJ2-7; D ambiguous. The CDR3 runs 11 residues. Germline V gives CDR1 SGHTA, CDR2 FQGNSA. V lost 3 bases, J lost 3 bases, and 3 bases lay in between.

V and J are TRBV6-2 or TRBV6-3 and TRBJ1-5; D not resolved. Deletions cut 0 bases from V and 2 bases from J, with 14 bases between. This CDR3 region has 17 residues. Per germline, CDR1 MNHEY and CDR2 SVGEGT. The CDR3: CASSYSSRGYRNQPQHF. CDR3 nucleotide sequence: TGTGCCAGCAGTTACTCGTCGCGAGGGTATCGCAATCAGCCCCAGCATTTT.

The V gene is TRBV7-3, the J gene TRBJ1-1; D is ambiguous. This CDR3 comprises 13 residues. Germline V gene sequence: CDR1 SGHTA, CDR2 FQGTGA. The V end was cut by 1 base, the J end by 1 base, with 4 bases between. The DNA for the CDR3 is TGTGCCAGCAGCTTAAACAAGAACACTGAAGCTTTCTTT. Its translation: CASSLNKNTEAFF. Looking up the rest from reference TRBV7-3 and TRBJ1-1 gives the full variable domain: GAGVSQTPSNKVTEKGKYVELRCDPISGHTALYWYRQSLGQGPEFLIYFQGTGAADDSGLPNDRFFAVRPEGSVSTLKIQRTERGDSAVYLCASSLNKNTEAFFGQGTRLTVV.

The chain uses TRBV11-3 and TRBJ2-2; 7 bases fit TRBD2. Germline V CDR1 and CDR2: SGHNT, YENEEA. The CDR3 extends over 13 amino acids. With 8 bases clipped from V and 4 bases from J, the junction kept 4 bases outside the gene matches. This CDR3 is CASSGRFTGELFF. CDR3 bases: TGTGCCAGCTCCGGGAGGTTCACCGGGGAGCTGTTTTTT.

The chain is built from TRBV30 and TRBJ1-6; possible D gene TRBD1, 5 bases. The germline CDR1 and CDR2 sequences are GTSNPN and SVGIG (reference sequence). V lost 5 bases to trimming and J lost 2 bases, with 7 bases between them. This CDR3 contains 13 residues. This chain's CDR3 is CAWLRAYNSPLHF. The DNA of the CDR3 is TGTGCCTGGCTCAGGGCCTATAATTCACCCCTCCACTTT. Using reference TRBV30 and TRBJ1-6 for the parts outside the CDR3, the full variable domain is SQTIHQWPATLVQPVGSPLSLECTVEGTSNPNLYWYRQAAGRGLQLLFYSVGIGQISSEVPQNLSASRPQDRQFILSSKKLLLSDSGFYLCAWLRAYNSPLHFGNGTRLTVT.

The V call is TRBV25-1, the J call TRBJ1-3; D is unresolved. Trimming took off 6 bases at V and 4 bases at J, with 4 bases between the two ends. CDR3 size: 11 residues. Germline CDR1 is MGHDK and CDR2 is SYGVNS. The CDR3 reads CASRVGNTIYF. For the CDR3, the DNA is TGTGCCAGCAGGGTAGGAAACACCATATATTTT.

Remarks on this clone: One end of the junction is discordant with germline, which a read error may explain. The rearrangement links TRBV7-7 to TRBJ2-2; a possible D gene is TRBD2 (5 bases). In germline, CDR1 is SSHAT, CDR2 FNYEAQ (reference sequence). The CDR3 is 12 amino acids. CDR3 sequence: CASSWGDGELFF. CDR3 in DNA: TGTGCTAGCAGCTGGGGAGACGGGGAGCTGTTTTTT.

The chain couples TRBV5-6 to TRBJ1-1; a weak D match, TRBD1 (5 bases). Per germline, CDR1 SGHDT and CDR2 YYEEEE. CDR3 length: 13 amino acids. Trimming pared 7 bases from V and 4 bases from J, leaving 14 bases between. The CDR3 spells CASLLQGSTEAFF. The DNA of the CDR3 is TGTGCCAGCCTTCTTCAGGGCTCCACTGAAGCTTTCTTT.

This chain connects TRBV7-2 to TRBJ2-3, with TRBD1 matching over 7 bases. The trim removed 9 bases at V and 6 bases at J, leaving 18 bases unmatched. The CDR3 extends over 16 amino acids. From germline, CDR1 is SGHTA and CDR2 FQGNSA. The CDR3 nucleotides are TGTGCCAGTTATGTAGTACAGGGGACCGCAGTGGATACGCAGTATTTT. Translation: CASYVVQGTAVDTQYF.

CDR3 loop: CASSAGFNEQFF. For the CDR3, the DNA is TGTGCCAGCAGTGCGGGTTTCAATGAGCAGTTCTTC. V gene TRBV2 combines with J gene TRBJ2-1, with D unresolved. The V end lost 4 bases, the J end lost 6 bases, and 7 bases lay between the germline ends. The CDR3 is made up of 12 amino acids. Germline assignment: CDR1 SNHLY and CDR2 FYNNEI.

The chain uses TRBV3-1 (or the pseudogene TRBV3-2) and TRBJ2-4, with unresolved D. CDR3 length: 15 amino acids. Per germline, CDR1 LGHDT and CDR2 YNNKEL (reference sequence). Trimming shortened V by 7 bases and J by 2 bases, and 15 bases separated the two germline ends. DNA of the CDR3: TGTGCCAGCACCTCGGACGGTGGTTCCAAAAACATTCAGTACTTC. This codes for CASTSDGGSKNIQYF.

In its sample, this clone was seen once. The chain carries TRBV11-2 and TRBJ2-1, with 8 positions matching TRBD1. CDR1 is SGHAT, CDR2 FQNNGV, per germline. Trimming cost V 0 bases and J 6 bases; bases outside gene matches: 7. The CDR3 runs 16 residues. CDR3 in amino acids: CASSLDPRGTGNEQFF. The DNA of the CDR3 is TGTGCCAGCAGCTTAGATCCCCGGGGGACAGGCAATGAGCAGTTCTTC.

The rearrangement links TRBV3-1 (or the pseudogene TRBV3-2) to TRBJ1-2, with D possibly TRBD1 on 5 matching bases. Per the germline V gene, CDR1 is LGHDT and CDR2 is YNNKEL (reference sequence). This CDR3 is built from 13 residues. The V end lost 4 bases, the J end lost 7 bases, and 13 bases lay between the germline ends. The CDR3 here is CASSPQGGGGYTF. The CDR3, as DNA: TGTGCCAGCAGCCCCCAGGGAGGCGGTGGCTACACCTTC.